This TCR beta chain was documented in a study of cytomegalovirus exposure and HLA in healthy donors. Repertoires were generated with immunoSEQ multiplex PCR, while TCRdb's copy carries only in-frame clones and drops some. The repertoire consists of about 150,000 clones, with around 84% occurring once and the leading ten covering 2% to 2.5%. There are 15 residues in the CDR3. Germline CDR1 KGHSH, CDR2 LQKENI. V was cut by 0 bases and J by 6 bases, with 14 bases left in between. The clonotype was recovered from a human donor in good health. The genes are TRBV18 and TRBJ1-2; D not resolved. The sample was PBMCs. The CDR3 DNA follows: TGTGCCAGCTCACCACCGCCCCCCGGTACGCATGGCTACACCTTC. It encodes CASSPPPPGTHGYTF.